One and the same sample provided the 24 T cell receptor beta chains below, sequenced in a study of identical twins. TCRdb re-analysed the 5' RACE reads in MiXCR, keeping a single row per CDR3 protein. The sample contains about 720,000 distinct CDR3 sequences, around 8.6% of which appear only once. The same data also contributed to another study, on yellow fever vaccine responses in identical twins.

Source material: PBMCs. These receptors were taken from a young woman in good health.

This clonotype was seen only a few times. V and J are TRBV29-1 and TRBJ2-7; 8 bases agree with TRBD2. The CDR3 is 15 residues long. Germline CDR1 reads SQVTM; CDR2 reads ANQGSEA. V was clipped by 2 bases and J by 1 base; unmatched bases: 7. CDR3 nucleotide sequence: TGCAGCGTTGAAAGGGGGTTAGCGGGGTCCTACGAGCAGTACTTC. Translation gives CSVERGLAGSYEQYF.

This clonotype was seen only a few times. This CDR3 reads CASSTSGTEVWEQYF. The CDR3 DNA reads TGTGCCAGCAGTACCTCCGGGACAGAGGTTTGGGAGCAGTACTTC. V usage is TRBV12-3 or TRBV12-4 and J usage is TRBJ2-7; TRBD1 matches at 7 bases. CDR3 size: 15 residues. V was clipped by 5 bases and J by 7 bases; unmatched bases: 14.

This clonotype was detected ten times or more. The chain couples TRBV5-1 to TRBJ2-2; D unresolved. CDR3 length: 16 residues. Trimming shortened V by 0 bases and J by 3 bases, and 12 bases separated the two germline ends. Germline V gene sequence: CDR1 SGHRS, CDR2 YFSETQ. In DNA form, the CDR3 reads TGCGCCAGCAGCTTGGAACAACAACCGTACACCGGGGAGCTGTTTTTT. Its translation is CASSLEQQPYTGELFF.

The chain joins TRBV7-2 to TRBJ2-3, with D maybe TRBD2 (5 bases). V lost 2 bases, J lost 2 bases, and 11 bases lay in between. CDR1 is SGHTA, CDR2 FQGNSA, per germline. The CDR3 has 15 residues. CDR3 in amino acids: CASSLLGGYTDTQYF. The CDR3 bases are TGTGCCAGCAGCTTACTAGGCGGGTACACAGATACGCAGTATTTT.

A few counts support this clonotype. The rearrangement joins TRBV2 to TRBJ2-7; 7 nucleotides agree with TRBD1. The germline CDR1 and CDR2 sequences are SNHLY and FYNNEI. The CDR3 extends over 13 amino acids. V was clipped by 8 bases and J by 2 bases; unmatched bases: 6. The CDR3 DNA is TGTGCCAGCGGTCGGGACAGCACCTACGAGCAGTACTTC. Translated, it gives CASGRDSTYEQYF.

The V gene is TRBV6-4, the J gene TRBJ2-1, with 7 bases matching TRBD2. Germline assignment: CDR1 MRHNA and CDR2 SNTAGT. V dropped 3 bases and J dropped 2; count of bases not matched to a gene: 4. This CDR3 comprises 15 residues. The CDR3 loop is CASSEAGRTYNEQFF. The CDR3 region has the DNA TGTGCCAGCAGTGAAGCGGGGAGGACCTACAATGAGCAGTTCTTC.

The chain is built from TRBV7-2 and TRBJ2-2, with 8 bases identical to TRBD1. V lost 0 bases, J lost 14 bases, and 5 bases stayed unmatched. CDR3 length: 13 residues. Germline V gives CDR1 SGHTA, CDR2 FQGNSA. In DNA form, the CDR3 reads TGTGCCAGCAGCTTAGCGGGACAGGCCACTCTGTTTTTT. This codes for CASSLAGQATLFF.

In this sample, this clonotype turned up a few times. The chain couples TRBV27 to TRBJ2-1, with a weak D call TRBD1 (6 bases). Germline V gives CDR1 MNHEY, CDR2 SMNVEV (reference sequence). Trimming pared 3 bases from V and 1 base from J, leaving 10 bases between. This CDR3 is 15 amino acids long. For the CDR3, the DNA is TGTGCCAGCAGTTTTGTGGACAGATCCTACAATGAGCAGTTCTTC. It codes for CASSFVDRSYNEQFF.

At least ten counts were recorded for this clonotype. The chain recombines TRBV3-1 with TRBJ2-3; D gene uncertain. Germline CDR1 and CDR2: LGHDT and YNNKEL (reference sequence). The CDR3 is 15 residues long. V gave up 4 bases and J gave up 1 base, with 12 bases separating them. The CDR3 loop is CASSPQAVGTDTQYF. CDR3 nucleotide sequence: TGTGCCAGCAGCCCGCAGGCTGTGGGCACAGATACGCAGTATTTT.

This clonotype was recorded a few times. The chain couples TRBV29-1 to TRBJ2-1, with TRBD2 as a possible D gene (7 bases). The CDR3 consists of 14 residues. The germline V and J ends were trimmed by 4 bases and 3 bases, with 13 bases remaining between them. Looked up from germline, CDR1 is SQVTM and CDR2 is ANQGSEA. This CDR3 is CSVAPGGHYNEQFF. The CDR3 DNA sequence: TGCAGCGTTGCTCCCGGGGGGCACTACAATGAGCAGTTCTTC.

This clonotype was observed a few times. The V call is TRBV13, the J call TRBJ2-2; D may be TRBD2 (5 bases). CDR3 length: 16 residues. Germline lookup yields CDR1 PRHDT and CDR2 FYEKMQ (reference sequence). Trimming removed 7 bases from V and 2 bases from J, with 17 bases in between. The CDR3: CASTNGGTDNTGELFF. The DNA of the CDR3 is TGTGCCAGCACCAACGGAGGCACAGACAACACCGGGGAGCTGTTTTTT.

This clonotype occurred many times. The chain is built from TRBV4-2 and TRBJ2-2; no reliable D call. V was cut by 1 base and J by 1 base, with 7 bases left in between. Germline assignment: CDR1 LGHNA and CDR2 YNFKEQ. The CDR3 totals 15 residues. CDR3 in amino acids: CASSQGDKNTGELFF. CDR3 DNA sequence: TGTGCCAGCAGCCAAGGGGATAAGAACACCGGGGAGCTGTTTTTT.

The sample holds many counts of this clonotype. The chain couples TRBV6-1 to TRBJ2-7; TRBD2 matches at 7 bases. The CDR3 spans 14 residues. With 6 bases clipped from V and 6 bases from J, the junction kept 11 bases outside the gene matches. Germline assignment: CDR1 MNHNS and CDR2 SASEGT. The CDR3 nucleotides read TGTGCCAGCAGCCTGGGAGGGGTCCCCATCGAGCAGTACTTC. Translation gives CASSLGGVPIEQYF.

The CDR3 here is CASSPSSRHNEKLFF. The CDR3 coding sequence is TGTGCCAGCAGCCCCTCAAGCAGACATAATGAAAAACTGTTTTTT. The chain links TRBV27 to TRBJ1-4, with unresolved D. CDR1 and CDR2 from the germline V gene are MNHEY and SMNVEV (reference sequence). The V and J ends lost 6 bases and 4 bases respectively, with 15 bases between them. This CDR3 comprises 15 residues.

The chain couples TRBV6-5 to TRBJ2-7; 11 bases align to TRBD1. There are 15 residues in the CDR3. Germline trimming cut 2 bases from V and 3 bases from J; bases unmatched to any gene: 3. CDR1 is MNHEY and CDR2 is SVGAGI in the germline V gene. The CDR3 DNA follows: TGTGCCAGCAGTTACCGGGACAGGGGGGACTACGAGCAGTACTTC. Translating it yields CASSYRDRGDYEQYF.

The CDR3, as DNA: TGTGCCAGCAGCGTAGAAGGTCGTTGGAGCGGGGGGGCCGTAGATACGCAGTATTTT. Its translation: CASSVEGRWSGGAVDTQYF. This chain connects TRBV9 to TRBJ2-3; TRBD2 matches 10 bases. The CDR3 contains 19 residues. Germline CDR1 reads SGDLS; CDR2 reads YYNGEE. Trimming cost V 0 bases and J 5 bases; bases outside gene matches: 15.

This clonotype has just a few counts. CDR3 sequence: CASSPIGVGTDTQYF. The CDR3 DNA reads TGTGCCAGCAGCCCCATCGGGGTTGGGACAGATACGCAGTATTTT. The V gene is TRBV5-5, the J gene TRBJ2-3; possible D gene TRBD2, 5 bases. The CDR3 consists of 15 residues. CDR1 and CDR2 from the germline V gene are SGHKS and YYEKEE (reference sequence). V was cut by 4 bases and J by 3 bases, with 15 bases left in between.

The table lists this clonotype with a few counts. The chain carries TRBV28 and TRBJ2-7; D perhaps matches TRBD1 (5 bases). Trimming took off 4 bases at V and 5 bases at J, with 12 bases between the two ends. In germline, CDR1 is MDHEN, CDR2 SYDVKM. This CDR3 comprises 13 residues. The CDR3 region is CASSSSRVHEQYF. The CDR3 DNA reads as TGTGCCAGCAGTTCCAGCAGGGTGCACGAGCAGTACTTC.

This clonotype was found a few times. CDR3 bases: TGTGCCAGCACCGACAGTTATGGCTACACCTTC. It codes for CASTDSYGYTF. This sequence joins TRBV6-5 and TRBJ1-2, with a tentative D call TRBD1 (5 bases). CDR1 is MNHEY and CDR2 is SVGAGI in the germline V gene. Trimming shortened V by 7 bases and J by 5 bases, and 8 bases separated the two germline ends. This CDR3 contains 11 residues.

This clonotype was seen repeatedly, ten times or more. V and J are TRBV5-1 and TRBJ2-3; D assignment may be TRBD1 or TRBD2 (5 bases each). The CDR3 length is 16 residues. V was clipped by 4 bases and J by 2 bases, with 17 bases between them. CDR1 and CDR2 from the germline V gene are SGHRS and YFSETQ. CDR3 bases: TGCGCCAGCAGCCGAATCGGGACGCTCAACACAGATACGCAGTATTTT. Translated, it gives CASSRIGTLNTDTQYF. Supplemented by reference TRBV5-1 and TRBJ2-3, the full variable domain reads KAGVTQTPRYLIKTRGQQVTLSCSPISGHRSVSWYQQTPGQGLQFLFEYFSETQRNKGNFPGRFSGRQFSNSRSEMNVSTLELGDSALYLCASSRIGTLNTDTQYFGPGTRLTVL.

In its sample, this clonotype was seen many times. This chain uses TRBV12-3 or TRBV12-4 with TRBJ1-5; perhaps TRBD1 as D (6 bases). Trimming took off 7 bases at V and 6 bases at J, with 13 bases between the two ends. There are 13 residues in the CDR3. CDR3 in DNA: TGTGCCAGCACAAAAACAGGGCCTCAGCCCCAGCATTTT. Amino acids: CASTKTGPQPQHF.

As for this clonotype: An end of the junction does not agree with germline; a read error may underlie this. The chain carries TRBV4-3 and TRBJ2-2; D unclear. Germline V gene sequence: CDR1 LGHNA, CDR2 YSLEER. The CDR3 has 15 residues. CDR3 bases: TGCACCAGCAGCCCCGCCCCTCGGGCCACCGGGGAGCTGTTTTTT. It is translated as CTSSPAPRATGELFF.

This clonotype has a handful of counts. The V call is TRBV19, the J call TRBJ2-7; tentatively, D is TRBD1 (6 bases). The CDR3 has 11 amino acids. CDR1 and CDR2 (germline): LNHDA, SQIVND (reference sequence). Deletions cut 10 bases from V and 4 bases from J, with 11 bases between. This CDR3 reads CATRTDYEQYF. The CDR3 DNA reads as TGTGCCACTCGGACAGATTACGAGCAGTACTTC.

This clonotype was detected only a few times. The CDR3 loop is CSVERGVLETQYF. For the CDR3, the DNA is TGCAGCGTTGAGCGGGGGGTTTTGGAGACCCAGTACTTC. The chain couples TRBV29-1 to TRBJ2-5; 8 bases match TRBD2. Germline assignment: CDR1 SQVTM and CDR2 ANQGSEA. The ends lost 3 bases at V and 5 bases at J; junction bases unmatched: 5. This CDR3 is built from 13 residues.